Listed below are T cell receptor beta chains from one sample, sequenced in a study of lymphopenia after photon versus proton radiotherapy. Method: immunoSEQ multiplex PCR; TCRdb's copy keeps in-frame clones and lacks some. The sample includes 40,000 to 45,000 clones, approximately 82% of them seen just once. The sequenced sample was peripheral blood, obtained from a patient treated with proton-based radiotherapy. The receptors were gathered from a woman aged 70-85 years with pancreatic cancer. Each CDR3 is given with its conserved first and last residue. A D gene is named only where the DNA matches it firmly. Expanded clones get a size class; other rows say once, few or many, or leave the size out.

V	D	size	J	CDR3	DNA
TRBV9	NA	NA	TRBJ2-2	CASSDLAAQNTGELFF	TGTGCCAGCAGCGACCTAGCAGCGCAAAACACCGGGGAGCTGTTTTTT
TRBV28	TRBD1	NA	TRBJ1-2	CASSFRTGDYGYTF	TGTGCCAGCAGTTTCAGGACAGGGGACTATGGCTACACCTTC
TRBV5-6	TRBD1	NA	TRBJ2-7	CASSLNGQGTSYEQYF	TGTGCCAGCAGCTTGAACGGACAGGGGACGTCCTACGAGCAGTACTTC
TRBV19	NA	NA	TRBJ2-7	CASRLSQSSYEQYF	TGTGCCAGTAGGCTTTCTCAGAGCTCCTACGAGCAGTACTTC
TRBV2	NA	NA	TRBJ2-7	CASSIPGTSTQTLTYEQYF	TGTGCCAGCAGTATACCGGGGACAAGCACTCAGACTCTTACCTACGAGCAGTACTTC
TRBV7-2	TRBD2	NA	TRBJ2-2	CASSFTGLASGELFF	TGTGCCAGCAGCTTTACGGGACTAGCGAGCGGGGAGCTGTTTTTT
TRBV7-6	NA	NA	TRBJ2-7	CASSITGGYEQYF	TGTGCCAGCAGCATAACTGGGGGCTACGAGCAGTACTTC
TRBV28	NA	NA	TRBJ1-2	CASSQPGGGYNGYTF	TGTGCCAGCAGTCAACCCGGGGGGGGTTACAATGGCTACACCTTC
TRBV9	NA	NA	TRBJ2-6	CASSVEGSGANVLTF	TGTGCCAGCAGCGTAGAGGGGTCTGGGGCCAACGTCCTGACTTTC
TRBV28	TRBD2	few	TRBJ2-1	CASLTSGKYSEQFF	TGTGCCAGTCTCACTAGCGGGAAGTACAGTGAGCAGTTCTTC
TRBV29-1	TRBD1	NA	TRBJ1-1	CSVDGQVTEAFF	TGCAGCGTGGATGGACAGGTCACTGAAGCTTTCTTT
TRBV18	NA	once	TRBJ2-5	CASSPFDGTQETQYF	TGTGCCAGCTCACCATTTGACGGAACACAAGAGACCCAGTACTTC
TRBV6-5	NA	NA	TRBJ2-1	CASYPSYRVDNEQFF	TGTGCCTCCTACCCCTCCTACAGGGTGGACAATGAGCAGTTCTTC
TRBV6-5	NA	NA	TRBJ1-3	CASSSSLPGNTIYF	TGTGCCAGCAGTTCTTCTCTGCCTGGAAACACCATATATTTT
TRBV6-5	TRBD1	NA	TRBJ1-1	CASLRGQGSTEAFF	TGTGCCAGCCTTAGGGGACAGGGAAGCACTGAAGCTTTCTTT
TRBV6-5	NA	few	TRBJ2-7	CASSTNDLRSEQYF	TGTGCCAGCAGCACCAACGACCTCCGGAGTGAGCAGTACTTC
TRBV5-1	TRBD1	NA	TRBJ2-7	CASSPAVDRDEQYF	TGCGCCAGCAGCCCGGCCGTAGACAGGGACGAGCAGTACTTC
TRBV29-1	TRBD1	NA	TRBJ2-7	CSVDGELTGGRVREQYF	TGCAGCGTTGATGGGGAGCTTACAGGGGGGAGAGTTCGAGAGCAGTACTTC
TRBV27	NA	few	TRBJ2-3	CASSFDLGTAQDTQYF	TGTGCCAGCAGTTTCGACCTAGGAACGGCACAAGATACGCAGTATTTT
TRBV6-1	NA	NA	TRBJ2-1	CASSGTKGSSYNEQFF	TGTGCCAGCAGTGGGACGAAGGGGAGCTCCTACAATGAGCAGTTCTTC
TRBV6-5	TRBD1	NA	TRBJ1-1	CATLKGGNTEAFF	TGTGCCACCTTGAAAGGGGGCAACACTGAAGCTTTCTTT
TRBV5-6	NA	NA	TRBJ2-2	CASSLDTGELFF	TGTGCCAGCAGCTTGGACACCGGGGAGCTGTTTTTT
TRBV28	NA	NA	TRBJ1-1	CASRNAHQIVAEAFF	TGTGCCAGCAGAAACGCACACCAAATTGTCGCTGAAGCTTTCTTT
TRBV4-2	NA	NA	TRBJ1-2	CASSQEQGGYGYTF	TGTGCCAGCAGCCAAGAGCAGGGCGGCTATGGCTACACCTTC
TRBV11-2	NA	once	TRBJ2-7	CASRGTPAGEQYF	TGTGCCAGCAGGGGGACCCCCGCGGGGGAGCAGTACTTC
TRBV28	NA	NA	TRBJ1-2	CASRSPFHDGYTF	TGTGCCAGCAGGTCTCCGTTCCATGATGGCTACACCTTC
TRBV12-2	NA	NA	TRBJ2-5	CASPPITDRDRETQYF	TGTGCAAGTCCCCCAATCACGGACAGGGATCGAGAGACCCAGTACTTC